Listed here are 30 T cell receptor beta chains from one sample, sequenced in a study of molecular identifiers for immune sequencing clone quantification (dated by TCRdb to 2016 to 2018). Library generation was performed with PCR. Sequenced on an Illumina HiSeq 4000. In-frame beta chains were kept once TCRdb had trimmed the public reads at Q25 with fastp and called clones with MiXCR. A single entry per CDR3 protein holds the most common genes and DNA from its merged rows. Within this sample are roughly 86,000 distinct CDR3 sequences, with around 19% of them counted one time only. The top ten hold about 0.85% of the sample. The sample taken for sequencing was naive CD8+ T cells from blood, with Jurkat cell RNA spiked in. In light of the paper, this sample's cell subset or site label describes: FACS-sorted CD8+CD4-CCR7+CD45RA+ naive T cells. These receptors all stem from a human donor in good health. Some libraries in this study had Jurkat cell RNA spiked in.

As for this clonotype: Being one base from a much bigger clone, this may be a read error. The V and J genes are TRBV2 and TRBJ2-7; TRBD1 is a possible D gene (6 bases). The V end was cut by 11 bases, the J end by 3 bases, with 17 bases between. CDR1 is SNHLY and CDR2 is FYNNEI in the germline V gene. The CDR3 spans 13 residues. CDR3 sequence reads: CAGYYGGNYEQYF. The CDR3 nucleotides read TGTGCCGGCTACTATGGGGGCAACTACGAGCAGTACTTC. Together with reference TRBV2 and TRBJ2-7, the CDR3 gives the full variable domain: EPEVTQTPSHQVTQMGQEVILRCVPISNHLYFYWYRQILGQKVEFLVSFYNNEISEKSEIFDDQFSVERPDGSNFTLKIRSTKLEDSAMYFCAGYYGGNYEQYFGPGTRLTVT.

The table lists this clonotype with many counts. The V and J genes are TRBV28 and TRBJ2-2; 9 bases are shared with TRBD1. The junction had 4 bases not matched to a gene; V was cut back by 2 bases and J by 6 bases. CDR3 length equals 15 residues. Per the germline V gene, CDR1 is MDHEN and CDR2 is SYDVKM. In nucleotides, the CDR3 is TGTGCCAGCAGTTTACGGGACAGGGATGCCGGGGAGCTGTTTTTT. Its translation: CASSLRDRDAGELFF.

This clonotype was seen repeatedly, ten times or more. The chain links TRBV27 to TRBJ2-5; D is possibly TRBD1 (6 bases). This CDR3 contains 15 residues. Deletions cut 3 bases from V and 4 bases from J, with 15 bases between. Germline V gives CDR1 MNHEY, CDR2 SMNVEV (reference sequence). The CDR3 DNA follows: TGTGCCAGCAGTTTGACAGGCCCCGGATTAGAGACCCAGTACTTC. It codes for CASSLTGPGLETQYF.

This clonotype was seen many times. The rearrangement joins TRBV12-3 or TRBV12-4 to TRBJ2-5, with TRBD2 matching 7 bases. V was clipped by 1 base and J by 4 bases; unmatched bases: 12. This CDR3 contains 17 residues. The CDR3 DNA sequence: TGTGCCAGCAGTTTAGGGGAGGGAGGAGAGTTTTTAGAGACCCAGTACTTC. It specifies CASSLGEGGEFLETQYF.

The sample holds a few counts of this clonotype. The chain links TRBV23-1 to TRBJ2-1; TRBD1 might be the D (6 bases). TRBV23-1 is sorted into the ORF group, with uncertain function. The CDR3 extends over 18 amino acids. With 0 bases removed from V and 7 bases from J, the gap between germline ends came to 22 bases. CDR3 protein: CASSQSESTLQGLNEQFF. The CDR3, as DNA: TGCGCCAGCAGTCAATCCGAATCCACCCTTCAGGGGTTGAATGAGCAGTTCTTC.

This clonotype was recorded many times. CDR3 DNA sequence: TGTGCCAGCTCTCCGGGACTAGGTTCCTCAGAGACCCAGTACTTC. It specifies CASSPGLGSSETQYF. The chain uses TRBV6-2 or TRBV6-3 and TRBJ2-5, with TRBD2 identical over 8 bases. In germline, CDR1 is MNHEY, CDR2 SVGEGT. The CDR3 length is 15 residues. V lost 8 bases to trimming and J lost 4 bases; unmatched junction nucleotides: 12.

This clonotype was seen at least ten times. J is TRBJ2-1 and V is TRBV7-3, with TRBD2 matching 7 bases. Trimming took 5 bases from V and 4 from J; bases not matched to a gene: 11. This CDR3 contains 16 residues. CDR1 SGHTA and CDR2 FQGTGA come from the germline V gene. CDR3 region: CASSLEASGYYNEQFF. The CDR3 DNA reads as TGTGCCAGCAGCCTCGAGGCTAGCGGATATTACAATGAGCAGTTCTTC.

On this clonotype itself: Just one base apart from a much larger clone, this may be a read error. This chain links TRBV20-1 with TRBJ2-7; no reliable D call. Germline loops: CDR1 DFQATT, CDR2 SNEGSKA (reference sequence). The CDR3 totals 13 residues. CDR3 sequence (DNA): TGCAGTGCTAGAGGGTCAGCCTCCTACGGGCAGTACTTC. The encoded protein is CSARGSASYGQYF.

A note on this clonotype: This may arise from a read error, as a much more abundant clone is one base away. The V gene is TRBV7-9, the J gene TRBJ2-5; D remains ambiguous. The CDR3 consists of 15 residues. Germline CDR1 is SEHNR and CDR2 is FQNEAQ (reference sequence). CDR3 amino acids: CASSSPFNGFETQCF. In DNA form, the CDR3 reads TGTGCCAGCAGCTCCCCGTTTAACGGGTTTGAGACCCAGTGCTTC. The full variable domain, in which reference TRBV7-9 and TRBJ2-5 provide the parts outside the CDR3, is DTGVSQNPRHKITKRGQNVTFRCDPISEHNRLYWYRQTLGQGPEFLTYFQNEAQLEKSRLLSDRFSAERPKGSFSTLEIQRTEQGDSAMYLCASSSPFNGFETQCFGPGTRLLVL.

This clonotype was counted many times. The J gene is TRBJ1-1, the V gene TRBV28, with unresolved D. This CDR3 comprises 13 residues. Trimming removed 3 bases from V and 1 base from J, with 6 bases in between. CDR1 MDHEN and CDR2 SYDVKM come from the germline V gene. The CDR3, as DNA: TGTGCCAGCAGTTTGGGCGAGAACACTGAAGCTTTCTTT. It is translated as CASSLGENTEAFF.

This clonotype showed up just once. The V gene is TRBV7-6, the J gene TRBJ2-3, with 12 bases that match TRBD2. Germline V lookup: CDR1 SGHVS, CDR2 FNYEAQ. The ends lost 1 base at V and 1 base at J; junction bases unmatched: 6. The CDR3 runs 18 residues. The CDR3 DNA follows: TGTGCCAGCAGCTTAGTCGGACTAGCGGGGCTGGGCACAGATACGCAGTATTTT. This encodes CASSLVGLAGLGTDTQYF.

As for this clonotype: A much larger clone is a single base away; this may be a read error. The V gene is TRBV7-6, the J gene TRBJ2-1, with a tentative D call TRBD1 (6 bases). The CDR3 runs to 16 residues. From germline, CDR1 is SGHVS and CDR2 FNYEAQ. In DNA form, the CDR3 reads TGTGCCAGCAGCTCCGGCCGGGACACCCCATACAATGGGCAGTTCTTC. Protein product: CASSSGRDTPYNGQFF.

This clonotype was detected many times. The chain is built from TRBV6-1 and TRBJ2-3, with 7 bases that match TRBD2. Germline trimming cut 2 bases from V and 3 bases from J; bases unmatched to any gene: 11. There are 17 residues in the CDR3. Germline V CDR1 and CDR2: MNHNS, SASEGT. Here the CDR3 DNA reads TGTGCCAGCAGTGAAATCGGGGGGAGTGTTGGAACAGATACGCAGTATTTT. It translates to CASSEIGGSVGTDTQYF.

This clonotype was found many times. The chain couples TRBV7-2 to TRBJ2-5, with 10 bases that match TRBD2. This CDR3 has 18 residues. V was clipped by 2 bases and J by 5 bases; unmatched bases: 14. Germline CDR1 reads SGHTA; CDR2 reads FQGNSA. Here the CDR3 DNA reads TGTGCCAGCAGCTTAAAACCCCAAGCTAGCGGGAGTTCGGAGACCCAGTACTTC. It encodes CASSLKPQASGSSETQYF.

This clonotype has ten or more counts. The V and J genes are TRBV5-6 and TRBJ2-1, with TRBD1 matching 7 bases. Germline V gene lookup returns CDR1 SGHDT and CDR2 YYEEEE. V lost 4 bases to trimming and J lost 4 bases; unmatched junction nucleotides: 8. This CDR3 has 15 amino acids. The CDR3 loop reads CASSLTGNSYNEQFF. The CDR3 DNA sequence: TGTGCCAGCAGCCTGACAGGGAACTCTTACAATGAGCAGTTCTTC.

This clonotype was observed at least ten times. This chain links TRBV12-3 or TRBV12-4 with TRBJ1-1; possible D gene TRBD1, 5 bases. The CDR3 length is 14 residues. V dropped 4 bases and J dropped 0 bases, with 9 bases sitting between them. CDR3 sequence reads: CASSWPGMNTEAFF. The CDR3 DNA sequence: TGTGCCAGCAGTTGGCCAGGGATGAACACTGAAGCTTTCTTT.

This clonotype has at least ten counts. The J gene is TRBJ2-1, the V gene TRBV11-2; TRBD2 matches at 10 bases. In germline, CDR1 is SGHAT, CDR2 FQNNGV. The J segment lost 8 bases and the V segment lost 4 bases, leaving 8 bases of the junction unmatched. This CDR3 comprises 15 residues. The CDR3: CASSSSGGAGDEQFF. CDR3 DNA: TGTGCCAGCAGCTCCAGCGGGGGGGCTGGGGATGAGCAGTTCTTC.

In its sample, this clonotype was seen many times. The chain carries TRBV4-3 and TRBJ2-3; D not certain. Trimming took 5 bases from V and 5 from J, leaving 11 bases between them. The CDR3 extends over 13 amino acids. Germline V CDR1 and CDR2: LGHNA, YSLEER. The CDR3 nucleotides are TGCGCCAGCAGCGAAGGCATGGGAGATACGCAGTATTTT. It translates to CASSEGMGDTQYF.

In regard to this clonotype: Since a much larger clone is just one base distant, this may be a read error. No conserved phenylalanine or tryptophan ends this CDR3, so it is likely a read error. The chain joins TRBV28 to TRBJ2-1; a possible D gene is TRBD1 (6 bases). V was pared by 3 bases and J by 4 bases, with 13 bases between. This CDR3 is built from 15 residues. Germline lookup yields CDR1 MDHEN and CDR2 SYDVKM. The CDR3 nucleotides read TGTGCCAGCAGTTTCAGGGGAAGTATATACAATGAGCAGTTCCTC. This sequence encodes CASSFRGSIYNEQFL.

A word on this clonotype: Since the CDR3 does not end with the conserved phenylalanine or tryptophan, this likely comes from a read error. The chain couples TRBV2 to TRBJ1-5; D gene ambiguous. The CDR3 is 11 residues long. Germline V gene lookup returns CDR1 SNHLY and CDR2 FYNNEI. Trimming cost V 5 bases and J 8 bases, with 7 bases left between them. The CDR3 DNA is TGTGCCAGCAGTTCAGGTGAGCCCCAGCATTCT. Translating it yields CASSSGEPQHS.

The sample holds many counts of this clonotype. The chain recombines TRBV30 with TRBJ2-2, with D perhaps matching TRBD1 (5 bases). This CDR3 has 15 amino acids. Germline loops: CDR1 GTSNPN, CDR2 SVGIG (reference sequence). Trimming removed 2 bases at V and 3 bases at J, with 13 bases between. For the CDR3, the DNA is TGTGCCTGGAGTCGGGCAGGGTCGTACACCGGGGAGCTGTTTTTT. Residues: CAWSRAGSYTGELFF. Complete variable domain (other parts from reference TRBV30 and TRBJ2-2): SQTIHQWPATLVQPVGSPLSLECTVEGTSNPNLYWYRQAAGRGLQLLFYSVGIGQISSEVPQNLSASRPQDRQFILSSKKLLLSDSGFYLCAWSRAGSYTGELFFGEGSRLTVL.

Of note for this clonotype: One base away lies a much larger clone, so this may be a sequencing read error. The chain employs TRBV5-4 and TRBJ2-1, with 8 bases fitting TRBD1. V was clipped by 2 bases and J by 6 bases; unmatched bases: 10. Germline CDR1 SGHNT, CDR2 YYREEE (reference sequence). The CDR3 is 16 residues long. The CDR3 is CASSFLSGGFCNEQFF. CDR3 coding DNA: TGTGCCAGCAGCTTTTTGTCAGGGGGCTTCTGCAATGAGCAGTTCTTC.

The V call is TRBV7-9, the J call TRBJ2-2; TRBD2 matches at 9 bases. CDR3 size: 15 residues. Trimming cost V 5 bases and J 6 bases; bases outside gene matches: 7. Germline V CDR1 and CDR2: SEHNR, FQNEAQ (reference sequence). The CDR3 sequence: CASSHLVAGAGELFF. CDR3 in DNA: TGTGCCAGCAGCCACCTGGTAGCGGGAGCCGGGGAGCTGTTTTTT.

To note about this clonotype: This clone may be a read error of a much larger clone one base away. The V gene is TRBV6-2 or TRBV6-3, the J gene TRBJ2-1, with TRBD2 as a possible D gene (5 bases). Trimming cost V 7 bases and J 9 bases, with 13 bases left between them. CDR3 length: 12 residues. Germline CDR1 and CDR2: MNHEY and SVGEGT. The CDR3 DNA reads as TGTGCCAGCACCCTAAACGGGGTTGAGCAGTTCTTC. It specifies CASTLNGVEQFF.

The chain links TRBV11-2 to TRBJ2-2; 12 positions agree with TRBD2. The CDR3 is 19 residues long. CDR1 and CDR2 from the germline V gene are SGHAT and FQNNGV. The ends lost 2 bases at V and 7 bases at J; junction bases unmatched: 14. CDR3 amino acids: CASSLLAGLAGKGGGELFF. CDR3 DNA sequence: TGTGCCAGCAGCTTATTAGCAGGACTAGCGGGAAAGGGTGGCGGGGAGCTGTTTTTT.

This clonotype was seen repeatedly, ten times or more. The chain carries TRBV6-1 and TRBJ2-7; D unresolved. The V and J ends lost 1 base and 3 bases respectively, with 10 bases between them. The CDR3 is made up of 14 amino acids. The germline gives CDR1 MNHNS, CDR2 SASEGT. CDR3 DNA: TGTGCCAGCAGTGAAGAGAAAGGGATCTACGAGCAGTACTTC. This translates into CASSEEKGIYEQYF.

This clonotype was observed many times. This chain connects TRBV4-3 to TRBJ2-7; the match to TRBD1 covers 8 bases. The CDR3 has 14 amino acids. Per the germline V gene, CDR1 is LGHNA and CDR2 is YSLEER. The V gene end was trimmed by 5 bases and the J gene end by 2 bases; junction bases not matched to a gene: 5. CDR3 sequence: CASSAGTGTYEQYF. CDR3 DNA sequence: TGCGCCAGCAGCGCCGGGACAGGTACCTACGAGCAGTACTTC.

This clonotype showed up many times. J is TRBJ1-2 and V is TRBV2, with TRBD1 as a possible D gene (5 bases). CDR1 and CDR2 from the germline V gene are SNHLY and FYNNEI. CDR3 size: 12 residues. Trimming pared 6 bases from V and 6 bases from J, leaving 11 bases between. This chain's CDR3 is CASRGRTDGYTF. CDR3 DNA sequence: TGTGCCAGCAGGGGACGGACCGATGGCTACACCTTC.

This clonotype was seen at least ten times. The CDR3 here is CSVDQPYHQPNTEAFF. In nucleotides, the CDR3 is TGCAGCGTTGATCAGCCTTATCATCAGCCAAACACTGAAGCTTTCTTT. The chain couples TRBV29-1 to TRBJ1-1, with D hard to call. Deletions cut 3 bases from V and 2 bases from J, with 19 bases between. The CDR3 covers 16 residues. Looked up from germline, CDR1 is SQVTM and CDR2 is ANQGSEA.

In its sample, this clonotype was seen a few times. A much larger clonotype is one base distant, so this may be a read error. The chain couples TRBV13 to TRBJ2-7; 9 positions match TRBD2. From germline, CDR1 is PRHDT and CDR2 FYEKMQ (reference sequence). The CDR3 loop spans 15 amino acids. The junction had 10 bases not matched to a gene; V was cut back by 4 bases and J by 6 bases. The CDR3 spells CASSCLREGRCEQYF. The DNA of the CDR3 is TGTGCCAGCAGCTGTTTGCGGGAGGGCCGGTGCGAGCAGTACTTC.